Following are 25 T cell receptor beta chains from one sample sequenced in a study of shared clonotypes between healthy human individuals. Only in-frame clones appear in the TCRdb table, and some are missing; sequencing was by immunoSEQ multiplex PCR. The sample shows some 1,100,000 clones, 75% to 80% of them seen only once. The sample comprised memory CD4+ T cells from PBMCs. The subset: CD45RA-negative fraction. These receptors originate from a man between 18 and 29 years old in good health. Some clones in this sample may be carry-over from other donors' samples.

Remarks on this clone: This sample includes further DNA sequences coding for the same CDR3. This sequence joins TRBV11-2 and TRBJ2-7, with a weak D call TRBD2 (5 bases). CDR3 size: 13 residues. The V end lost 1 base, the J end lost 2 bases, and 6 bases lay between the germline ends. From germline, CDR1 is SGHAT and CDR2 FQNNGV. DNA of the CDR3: TGTGCCAGCAGCTTAGCGGGGACCTACGAGCAGTACTTC. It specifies CASSLAGTYEQYF.

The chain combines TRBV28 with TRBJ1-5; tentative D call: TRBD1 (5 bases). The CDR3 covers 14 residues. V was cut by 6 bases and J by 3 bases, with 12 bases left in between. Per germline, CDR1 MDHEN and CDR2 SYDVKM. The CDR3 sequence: CASSWGRDNQPQHF. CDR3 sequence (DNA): TGTGCCAGCAGCTGGGGACGGGACAATCAGCCCCAGCATTTT.

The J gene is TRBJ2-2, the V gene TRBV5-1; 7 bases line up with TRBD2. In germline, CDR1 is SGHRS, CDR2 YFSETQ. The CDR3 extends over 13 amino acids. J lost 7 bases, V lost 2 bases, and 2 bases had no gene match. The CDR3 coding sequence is TGCGCCAGCAGCTTCAGGGAGGGCGGGGAGCTGTTTTTT. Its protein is CASSFREGGELFF.

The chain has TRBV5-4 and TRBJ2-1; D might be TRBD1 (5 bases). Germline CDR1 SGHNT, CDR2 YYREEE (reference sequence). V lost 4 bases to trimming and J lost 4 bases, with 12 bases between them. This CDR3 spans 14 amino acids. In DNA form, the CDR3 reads TGTGCCAGCAGCACACCGACAGAATACAATGAGCAGTTCTTC. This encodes CASSTPTEYNEQFF.

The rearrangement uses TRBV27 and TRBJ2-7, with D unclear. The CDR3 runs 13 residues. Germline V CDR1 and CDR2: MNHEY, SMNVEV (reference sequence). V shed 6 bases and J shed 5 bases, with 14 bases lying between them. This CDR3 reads CASSLVGTNEQYF. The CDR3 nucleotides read TGTGCCAGCAGCCTCGTGGGCACGAACGAGCAGTACTTC.

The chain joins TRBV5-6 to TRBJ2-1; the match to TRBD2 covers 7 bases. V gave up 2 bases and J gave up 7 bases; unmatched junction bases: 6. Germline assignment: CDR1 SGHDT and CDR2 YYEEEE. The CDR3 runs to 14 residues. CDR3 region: CASSLPGLTNEQFF. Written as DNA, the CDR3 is TGTGCCAGCAGCTTACCGGGACTAACTAATGAGCAGTTCTTC.

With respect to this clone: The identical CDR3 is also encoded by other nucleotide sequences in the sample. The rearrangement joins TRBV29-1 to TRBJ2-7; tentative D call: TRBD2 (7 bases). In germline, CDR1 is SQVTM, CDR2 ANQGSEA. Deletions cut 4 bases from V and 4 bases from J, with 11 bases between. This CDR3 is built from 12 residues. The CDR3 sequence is CSVGKGGYEQYF. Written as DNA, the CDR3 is TGCAGCGTTGGAAAGGGGGGGTACGAGCAGTACTTC.

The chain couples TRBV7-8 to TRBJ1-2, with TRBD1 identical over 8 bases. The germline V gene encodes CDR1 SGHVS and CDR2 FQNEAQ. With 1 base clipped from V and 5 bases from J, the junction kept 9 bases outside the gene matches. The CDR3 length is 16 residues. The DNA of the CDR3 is TGTGCCAGCAGCTTAGGGAACGGACAGGGCGGTTATGGCTACACCTTC. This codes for CASSLGNGQGGYGYTF.

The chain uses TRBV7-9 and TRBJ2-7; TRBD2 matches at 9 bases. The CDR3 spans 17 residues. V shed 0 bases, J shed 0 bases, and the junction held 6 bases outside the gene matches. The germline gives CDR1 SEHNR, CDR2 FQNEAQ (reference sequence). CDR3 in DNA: TGTGCCAGCAGCTTAGCCGGGGGTAGCGGGAGCTCCTACGAGCAGTACTTC. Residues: CASSLAGGSGSSYEQYF.

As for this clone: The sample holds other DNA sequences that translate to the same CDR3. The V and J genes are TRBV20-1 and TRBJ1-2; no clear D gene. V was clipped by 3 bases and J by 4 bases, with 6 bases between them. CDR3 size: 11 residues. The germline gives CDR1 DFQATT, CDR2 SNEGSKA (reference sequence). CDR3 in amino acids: CSASPGYGYTF. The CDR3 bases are TGCAGTGCTAGCCCAGGCTATGGCTACACCTTC.

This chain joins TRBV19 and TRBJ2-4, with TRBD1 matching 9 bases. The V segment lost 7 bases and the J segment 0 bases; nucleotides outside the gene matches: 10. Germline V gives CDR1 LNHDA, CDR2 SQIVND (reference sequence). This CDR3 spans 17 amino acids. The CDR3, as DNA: TGTGCCAGTACCACGGGACAGGGAGATCTAGCCAAAAACATTCAGTACTTC. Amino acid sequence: CASTTGQGDLAKNIQYF. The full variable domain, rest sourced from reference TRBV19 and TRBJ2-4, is DGGITQSPKYLFRKEGQNVTLSCEQNLNHDAMYWYRQDPGQGLRLIYYSQIVNDFQKGDIAEGYSVSREKKESFPLTVTSAQKNPTAFYLCASTTGQGDLAKNIQYFGAGTRLSVL.

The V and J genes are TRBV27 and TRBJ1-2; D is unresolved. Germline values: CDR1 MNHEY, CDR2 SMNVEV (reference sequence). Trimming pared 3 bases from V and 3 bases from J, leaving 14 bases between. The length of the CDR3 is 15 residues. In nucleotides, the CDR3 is TGTGCCAGCAGTTTGGGGTGGCCGGAGCACTATGGCTACACCTTC. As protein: CASSLGWPEHYGYTF.

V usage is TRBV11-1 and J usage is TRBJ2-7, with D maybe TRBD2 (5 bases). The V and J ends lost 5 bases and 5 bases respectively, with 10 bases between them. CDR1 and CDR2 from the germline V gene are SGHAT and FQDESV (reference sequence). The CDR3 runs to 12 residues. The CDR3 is CASSHRRDEQYF. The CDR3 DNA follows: TGTGCCAGCAGCCACCGGCGGGACGAGCAGTACTTC.

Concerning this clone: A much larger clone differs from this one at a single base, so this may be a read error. The CDR3 reads CASSQDGGYTF. The CDR3, as DNA: TGTGCCAGCAGCCAAGACGGTGGCTACACCTTC. The chain joins TRBV4-2 to TRBJ1-2; D call uncertain. This CDR3 region has 11 residues. Germline lookup yields CDR1 LGHNA and CDR2 YNFKEQ. The V and J ends lost 0 bases and 7 bases respectively, with 3 bases between them.

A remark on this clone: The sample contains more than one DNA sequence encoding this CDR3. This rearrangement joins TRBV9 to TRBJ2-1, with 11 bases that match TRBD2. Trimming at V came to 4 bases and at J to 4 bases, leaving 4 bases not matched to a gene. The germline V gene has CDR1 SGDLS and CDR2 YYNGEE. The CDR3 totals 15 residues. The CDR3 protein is CASSTLAGGYNEQFF. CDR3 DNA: TGTGCCAGCAGCACGCTAGCGGGAGGATACAATGAGCAGTTCTTC.

In DNA form, the CDR3 reads TGTGCCTGTCAGGGTCGTGTCGGAACTCAAGAGACCCAGTACTTC. This encodes CACQGRVGTQETQYF. This sequence joins TRBV10-3 and TRBJ2-5, with D tentatively TRBD1 (5 bases). Trimming stripped 11 bases from V and 2 bases from J, with 21 bases between. The CDR3 sequence is 15 residues long. Germline CDR1 ENHRY, CDR2 SYGVKD.

CDR3: CASRRTGGGMYGYTF. The CDR3 nucleotides read TGTGCCAGCAGGAGGACAGGGGGCGGAATGTATGGCTACACCTTC. This chain connects TRBV6-5 to TRBJ1-2; 11 nucleotides match TRBD1. The CDR3 spans 15 residues. V was clipped by 6 bases and J by 5 bases; unmatched bases: 8. Germline V gene lookup returns CDR1 MNHEY and CDR2 SVGAGI.

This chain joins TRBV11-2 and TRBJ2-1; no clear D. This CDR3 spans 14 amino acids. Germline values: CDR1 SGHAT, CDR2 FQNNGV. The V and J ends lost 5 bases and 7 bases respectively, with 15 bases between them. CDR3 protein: CASSPMAAVNEQFF. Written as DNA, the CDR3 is TGTGCCAGCAGCCCGATGGCAGCCGTAAATGAGCAGTTCTTC.

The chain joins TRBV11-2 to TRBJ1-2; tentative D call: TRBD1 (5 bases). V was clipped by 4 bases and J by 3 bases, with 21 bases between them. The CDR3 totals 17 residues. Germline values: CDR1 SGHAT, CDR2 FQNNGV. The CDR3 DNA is TGTGCCAGCAGCTCATTAAAGGGGACGCTAGGTGACTATGGCTACACCTTC. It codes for CASSSLKGTLGDYGYTF. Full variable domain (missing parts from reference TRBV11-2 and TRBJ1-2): EAGVAQSPRYKIIEKRQSVAFWCNPISGHATLYWYQQILGQGPKLLIQFQNNGVVDDSQLPKDRFSAERLKGVDSTLKIQPAKLEDSAVYLCASSSLKGTLGDYGYTFGSGTRLTVV.

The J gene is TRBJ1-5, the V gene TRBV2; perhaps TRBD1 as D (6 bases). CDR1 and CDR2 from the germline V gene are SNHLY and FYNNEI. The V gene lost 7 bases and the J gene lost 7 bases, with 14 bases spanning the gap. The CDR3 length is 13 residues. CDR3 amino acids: CASILERGQPQHF. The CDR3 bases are TGTGCCAGCATCCTAGAAAGGGGGCAGCCCCAGCATTTT.

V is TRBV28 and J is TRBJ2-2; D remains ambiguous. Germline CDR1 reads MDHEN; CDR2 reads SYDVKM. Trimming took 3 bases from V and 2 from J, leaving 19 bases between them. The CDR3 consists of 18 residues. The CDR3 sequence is CASSLNRRSALNTGELFF. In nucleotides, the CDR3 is TGTGCCAGCAGTTTGAATCGCCGGAGTGCCTTAAACACCGGGGAGCTGTTTTTT.

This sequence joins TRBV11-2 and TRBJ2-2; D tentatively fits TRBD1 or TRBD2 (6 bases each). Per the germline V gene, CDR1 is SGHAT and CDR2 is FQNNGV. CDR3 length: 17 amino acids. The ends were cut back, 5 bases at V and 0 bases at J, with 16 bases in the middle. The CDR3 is CASSQPGGPANTGELFF. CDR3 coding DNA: TGTGCCAGCAGCCAGCCCGGGGGCCCCGCGAACACCGGGGAGCTGTTTTTT.

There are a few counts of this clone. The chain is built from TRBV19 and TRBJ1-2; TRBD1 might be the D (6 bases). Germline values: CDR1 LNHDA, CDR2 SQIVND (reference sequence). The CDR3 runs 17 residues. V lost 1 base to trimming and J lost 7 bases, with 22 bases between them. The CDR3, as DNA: TGTGCCAGTAGTATAGTTCAGGGGCGCATCAAATATCGTGGCTACACCTTC. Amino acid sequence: CASSIVQGRIKYRGYTF.

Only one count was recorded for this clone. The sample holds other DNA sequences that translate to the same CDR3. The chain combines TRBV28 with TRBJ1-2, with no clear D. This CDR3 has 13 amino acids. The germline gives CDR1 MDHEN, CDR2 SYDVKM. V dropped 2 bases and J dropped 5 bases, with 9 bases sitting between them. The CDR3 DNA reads TGTGCCAGCAGTTTAGGTGGACTTTATGGCTACACCTTC. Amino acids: CASSLGGLYGYTF.

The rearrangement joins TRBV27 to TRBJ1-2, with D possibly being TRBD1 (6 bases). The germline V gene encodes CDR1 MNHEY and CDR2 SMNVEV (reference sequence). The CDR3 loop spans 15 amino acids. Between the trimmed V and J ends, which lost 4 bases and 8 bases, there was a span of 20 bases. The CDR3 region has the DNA TGTGCCAGCAGTTCACCCGGGACACCAGGGATGGGCTACACCTTC. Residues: CASSSPGTPGMGYTF.